The 9 T cell receptor beta chains in this list originate from one sample, sequenced in a study of beta chain features in type 1 diabetes. Since all of the isolated RNA was reverse transcribed, expressed TCRB transcripts were what got sequenced. Produced via immunoSEQ multiplex PCR; TCRdb's table is partial and in-frame only. This sample yields about 45,000 clones, of which over 50% are seen a single time; over 2% belongs to the top ten. The sequenced sample was Tregs from blood. These receptors came from a woman between 18 and 29 years old in good health.

The chain links TRBV19 to TRBJ1-1; D is unclear. The V end was cut by 6 bases, the J end by 0 bases, with 14 bases between. Germline V lookup: CDR1 LNHDA, CDR2 SQIVND (reference sequence). The CDR3 loop spans 15 amino acids. DNA for the CDR3: TGTGCCAGTAGACTCAGACCGGGTATGAACACTGAAGCTTTCTTT. Protein: CASRLRPGMNTEAFF.

The chain carries TRBV28 and TRBJ2-7; tentatively, D is TRBD1 (6 bases). Germline lookup yields CDR1 MDHEN and CDR2 SYDVKM. The V end was cut by 5 bases, the J end by 6 bases, with 20 bases between. The CDR3 is made up of 15 amino acids. CDR3 DNA sequence: TGTGCCAGCAGTCCTAATAGGGGGACGCTGACCGAGCAGTACTTC. Translating gives CASSPNRGTLTEQYF.

This chain links TRBV10-3 with TRBJ2-7; 11 nucleotides agree with TRBD1. Looked up from germline, CDR1 is ENHRY and CDR2 is SYGVKD. The CDR3 sequence is 14 residues long. V lost 5 bases to trimming and J lost 3 bases; unmatched junction nucleotides: 3. The CDR3 region has the DNA TGTGCCATCAGTACCGGGACAGGGGGCTACGAGCAGTACTTC. Its translation: CAISTGTGGYEQYF.

There are a few counts of this clone. The rearrangement joins TRBV10-3 to TRBJ1-2; 9 nucleotides align to TRBD1. CDR1 is ENHRY and CDR2 is SYGVKD in the germline V gene. V shed 0 bases, J shed 7 bases, and the junction held 3 bases outside the gene matches. The CDR3 totals 14 residues. CDR3 residues: CAISESGQGFGYTF. CDR3 DNA sequence: TGTGCCATCAGTGAGTCCGGACAGGGGTTTGGCTACACCTTC.

The J gene is TRBJ1-1, the V gene TRBV5-1, with a weak D call TRBD1 (5 bases). The germline V gene encodes CDR1 SGHRS and CDR2 YFSETQ. This CDR3 is 13 amino acids long. Trimming cost V 1 base and J 5 bases, with 9 bases left between them. CDR3 loop: CASSLRGRTEAFF. The CDR3 DNA follows: TGCGCCAGCAGCTTGAGGGGAAGAACTGAAGCTTTCTTT.

This clone has just a few counts. The genes are TRBV6-1 and TRBJ2-7; D gene unclear. Deletions cut 6 bases from V and 3 bases from J, with 9 bases between. Germline V lookup: CDR1 MNHNS, CDR2 SASEGT. The CDR3 is made up of 12 amino acids. CDR3 nucleotide sequence: TGTGCCAGCAGCCCAACAGACTACGAGCAGTACTTC. As protein: CASSPTDYEQYF.

This clone was picked up a small number of times. This chain joins TRBV28 and TRBJ1-5; TRBD1 matches 7 bases. V lost 2 bases and J lost 0; bases outside the gene matches: 10. The germline CDR1 and CDR2 sequences are MDHEN and SYDVKM. This CDR3 has 18 amino acids. The CDR3 nucleotides read TGTGCCAGCAGTTTAAGTAGTATCGGGACAGATAGCAATCAGCCCCAGCATTTT. This gives the protein CASSLSSIGTDSNQPQHF.

The genes are TRBV2 and TRBJ2-3, with a possible D match to TRBD2 (5 bases). V gave up 3 bases and J gave up 0 bases, with 10 bases separating them. Per germline, CDR1 SNHLY and CDR2 FYNNEI. The CDR3 spans 15 residues. CDR3 in amino acids: CASSDSSFSTDTQYF. The CDR3 nucleotides are TGTGCCAGCAGTGACTCTAGCTTCAGCACAGATACGCAGTATTTT.

This rearrangement joins TRBV11-1 to TRBJ2-5; 8 bases line up with TRBD2. The germline V gene encodes CDR1 SGHAT and CDR2 FQDESV (reference sequence). The CDR3 is made up of 15 amino acids. The V segment lost 5 bases and the J segment 5 bases; nucleotides outside the gene matches: 10. The CDR3 DNA sequence: TGTGCCAGCAGCCCGCTAGTCGGCGGGAGGGAGACCCAGTACTTC. The encoded protein is CASSPLVGGRETQYF.